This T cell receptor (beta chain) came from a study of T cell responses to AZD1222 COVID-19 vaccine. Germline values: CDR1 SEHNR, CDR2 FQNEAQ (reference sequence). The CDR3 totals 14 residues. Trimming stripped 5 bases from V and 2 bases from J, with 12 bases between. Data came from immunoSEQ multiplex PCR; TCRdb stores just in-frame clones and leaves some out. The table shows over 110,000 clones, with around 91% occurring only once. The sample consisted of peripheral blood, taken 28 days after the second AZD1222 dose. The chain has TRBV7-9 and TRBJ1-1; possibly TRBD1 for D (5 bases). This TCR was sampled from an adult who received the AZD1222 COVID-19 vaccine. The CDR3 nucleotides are TGTGCCAGCAGCCTTGCAAGGGGTAACACTGAAGCTTTCTTT. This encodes CASSLARGNTEAFF.